This T cell receptor (beta chain) comes out of a study of blood T cell repertoires in COVID-19. Study background: Sample material is recorded as cDNA or gDNA derived from T cells, B-cell-depleted T cells, or PBMCs.

The CDR3 is 18 residues long. The V segment lost 5 bases and the J segment 2 bases; nucleotides outside the gene matches: 13. Germline CDR1 SEHNR, CDR2 FQNEAQ (reference sequence). Authors' processing steps: Cell counts per sample came from amplifying reference gene primers. The method was immunoSEQ multiplex PCR; TCRdb's version includes in-frame clones alone and lacks a portion of them. V and J calls and clone size are given by that table; D and trimming were obtained from the DNA. The repertoire has fewer than 150,000 clones, about 84% of them found once; the top ten carry 1.5% to 1.7%. The specimen was peripheral blood. This sequence joins TRBV7-9 and TRBJ2-3, with TRBD1 matching 10 bases. This clonotype originated in a man between 50 and 59 years old with acute or convalescent COVID-19. The CDR3 spells CASSVQAGTGVFTDTQYF. In DNA, the CDR3 is TGTGCCAGCAGCGTCCAGGCCGGGACAGGGGTTTTCACAGATACGCAGTATTTT.